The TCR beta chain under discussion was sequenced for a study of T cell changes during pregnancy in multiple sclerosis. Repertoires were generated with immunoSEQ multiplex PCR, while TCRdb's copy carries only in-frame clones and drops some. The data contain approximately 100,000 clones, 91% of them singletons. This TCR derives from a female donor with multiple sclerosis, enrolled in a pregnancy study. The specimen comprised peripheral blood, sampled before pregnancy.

The CDR3: CASSWGGQGENYGYTF. Written as DNA, the CDR3 is TGTGCCAGCAGCTGGGGGGGGCAGGGAGAGAACTATGGCTACACCTTC. V gene TRBV7-9 combines with J gene TRBJ1-2; possible D gene TRBD1, 6 bases. This CDR3 has 16 amino acids. V gave up 4 bases and J gave up 2 bases, with 17 bases separating them. Germline V gives CDR1 SEHNR, CDR2 FQNEAQ (reference sequence).